The clone carrying this T cell receptor beta chain was seen only a few times. Antigen specificity is unknown. This sample was taken from a study of T cells in Graves' hyperthyroidism and ophthalmopathy. Findings and limits, study-wide: Ophthalmopathy, which appeared later, was predicted by the model a median 6.5 months before onset. Among thyroid clonotypes expanded above 0.001, most also appeared in blood.

Germline V lookup: CDR1 MNHEY, CDR2 SVGEGT. The CDR3 is made up of 14 amino acids. V was clipped by 6 bases and J by 7 bases; unmatched bases: 8. The CDR3 regions of TCR beta were amplified from RNA transcripts. Carried out on the TCR CDR3, a first-round RT-PCR used the HTBI primer set. In TCRdb, the multiplex PCR reads were re-called with MiXCR into one record per CDR3 protein. The table has a few hundred thousand distinct CDR3 sequences, approximately 14% seen once. Stable Graves' hyperthyroidism meant no ophthalmopathy progression within 18 months. The source material was blood. This sequence originates from a woman younger than 35 with Graves' hyperthyroidism. The chain uses TRBV6-2 or TRBV6-3 and TRBJ2-7, with 11 bases lining up with TRBD2. The CDR3, as DNA: TGTGCCAGCAGACTAGCGGGAGACCGTAGGGAGCAGTACTTC. This translates into CASRLAGDRREQYF.